A single sample is the source of the 24 T cell receptor beta chains below, sequenced in a study of T cells in Graves' hyperthyroidism and ophthalmopathy. Researchers took RNA transcripts and amplified the TCR beta CDR3 regions from them. Initially, a first-round RT-PCR of the TCR CDR3 employed the HTBI primer set. From the multiplex PCR reads, TCRdb called clonotypes with MiXCR, one entry per CDR3 protein. The sample has approximately 100,000 distinct CDR3 sequences, roughly 50% seen once; the top ten hold 20% to 30%. Sequencing used blood. All receptors come from a man aged 40-55 years with Graves' hyperthyroidism.

At least ten counts were recorded for this clonotype. This sequence joins TRBV12-3 or TRBV12-4 and TRBJ1-6; 7 positions match TRBD1. J gave up 9 bases and V 7 bases, and 6 bases lay outside the gene matches. The CDR3 is 13 amino acids. The CDR3 sequence is CASTRGQGSPLHF. The DNA of the CDR3 is TGTGCCAGCACAAGGGGGCAGGGTTCACCCCTCCACTTT.

This clonotype has at least ten counts. V is TRBV5-8 and J is TRBJ2-7; the match to TRBD2 covers 11 bases. V shed 5 bases and J 5 bases; nucleotides not matched to a gene: 9. The germline gives CDR1 SGHTS, CDR2 YDEGEE. This CDR3 has 15 amino acids. Written as DNA, the CDR3 is TGTGCCAGCAGTTTTAGCGGGAGGGCCGATCACGAGCAGTACTTC. Translation: CASSFSGRADHEQYF.

In regard to this clonotype: The missing conserved phenylalanine or tryptophan at the end of this CDR3 makes a read error likely. This chain joins TRBV19 and TRBJ2-7; D is undetermined. There are 12 residues in the CDR3. Germline CDR1 and CDR2: LNHDA and SQIVND (reference sequence). CDR3 sequence reads: CASSQSSHEQYS. The CDR3 DNA reads as TGTGCCAGTAGTCAAAGCTCCCACGAGCAGTACTCC.

This clonotype was seen at least ten times. This chain joins TRBV5-1 and TRBJ2-7; weak D call: TRBD2 (6 bases). The length of the CDR3 is 13 residues. Trimming removed 7 bases at V and 2 bases at J, with 13 bases between. Germline V gene sequence: CDR1 SGHRS, CDR2 YFSETQ. CDR3 DNA sequence: TGCGCCAGCCGGGGGACTGTTGCCTACGAGCAGTACTTC. It is translated as CASRGTVAYEQYF.

The V gene is TRBV25-1, the J gene TRBJ2-7; no firm D call. Germline CDR1 and CDR2: MGHDK and SYGVNS. The CDR3 contains 12 residues. V gave up 8 bases and J gave up 0 bases, with 8 bases separating them. The CDR3 region has the DNA TGTGCCAGCGAACCAGGCTCCTACGAGCAGTACTTC. As protein: CASEPGSYEQYF.

The table lists this clonotype with many counts. The chain couples TRBV20-1 to TRBJ2-1; TRBD2 matches 10 bases. Germline V gene sequence: CDR1 DFQATT, CDR2 SNEGSKA (reference sequence). With 0 bases clipped from V and 1 base from J, the junction kept 6 bases outside the gene matches. The CDR3 consists of 17 residues. This CDR3 reads CSARDNSGRWSYNEQFF. DNA for the CDR3: TGCAGTGCTAGAGATAATAGCGGGAGGTGGTCCTACAATGAGCAGTTCTTC.

Turning to this clonotype: It is likely a read error, because the conserved phenylalanine at the end of the CDR3 is missing. The chain links TRBV5-4 to TRBJ2-3; 9 bases are a match to TRBD1. V lost 3 bases and J lost 2; bases outside the gene matches: 10. The germline V gene has CDR1 SGHNT and CDR2 YYREEE (reference sequence). This CDR3 is built from 17 residues. CDR3 nucleotide sequence: TGTGCCAGCAGCTCTGGGGGACAGGGCTCCTACACAGATACGCAGTATGTT. As protein: CASSSGGQGSYTDTQYV.

This clonotype was observed many times. The V call is TRBV2, the J call TRBJ2-5, with TRBD2 matching over 12 bases. In germline, CDR1 is SNHLY, CDR2 FYNNEI. V dropped 4 bases and J dropped 0; count of bases not matched to a gene: 6. There are 17 residues in the CDR3. CDR3 region: CASSAGLAGPYQETQYF. The CDR3 DNA reads TGTGCCAGCAGTGCGGGACTAGCGGGCCCTTACCAAGAGACCCAGTACTTC.

At least ten counts were recorded for this clonotype. The CDR3 is CASSSLRGWMNTEAFF. The CDR3 DNA sequence: TGTGCCAGCAGTTCGCTTAGGGGGTGGATGAACACTGAAGCTTTCTTT. V gene TRBV6-5 combines with J gene TRBJ1-1; D is perhaps TRBD1 (6 bases). The germline CDR1 and CDR2 sequences are MNHEY and SVGAGI. The ends were cut back, 4 bases at V and 0 bases at J, with 15 bases in the middle. This CDR3 comprises 16 residues.

In its sample, this clonotype was seen a few times. This rearrangement joins TRBV7-2 to TRBJ2-1, with 10 nucleotides matching TRBD2. With 6 bases clipped from V and 7 bases from J, the junction kept 9 bases outside the gene matches. This CDR3 has 15 residues. The germline gives CDR1 SGHTA, CDR2 FQGNSA. CDR3 nucleotide sequence: TGTGCCAGCAGAGGTTGGACTAGCGGACAGAATGAGCAGTTCTTC. Its protein is CASRGWTSGQNEQFF.

This clonotype was observed at least ten times. The chain recombines TRBV7-9 with TRBJ2-7; D ambiguous. This CDR3 is built from 15 residues. Germline V lookup: CDR1 SEHNR, CDR2 FQNEAQ (reference sequence). V was clipped by 4 bases and J by 1 base, with 14 bases between them. The CDR3 DNA reads as TGTGCCAGCAGCTCGCCCCTGGCTGTATCCTACGAGCAGTACTTC. Protein product: CASSSPLAVSYEQYF.

The chain uses TRBV7-9 and TRBJ2-2, with 11 bases fitting TRBD2. Germline V gives CDR1 SEHNR, CDR2 FQNEAQ (reference sequence). This CDR3 spans 15 amino acids. Losses at the gene ends were 5 bases for V and 4 bases for J; bases not matched to a gene: 3. The CDR3 sequence is CASSRSGGVTGELFF. The CDR3 DNA is TGTGCCAGCAGCCGTAGCGGGGGGGTCACCGGGGAGCTGTTTTTT.

In its sample, this clonotype was seen many times. The rearrangement uses TRBV15 and TRBJ2-1; D gene ambiguous. Trimming stripped 2 bases from V and 15 bases from J, with 17 bases between. There are 13 residues in the CDR3. Germline V gene data show CDR1 as LNHNV and CDR2 as YYDKDF (reference sequence). CDR3 coding DNA: TGTGCCACCAGCAGACCAGATCGCCAGGTTGCGTTCTTC. Residues: CATSRPDRQVAFF.

In its sample, this clonotype was seen many times. Written as DNA, the CDR3 is TGCAGCGTTGAGACAGGCTTCTATGGCTACACCTTC. Protein product: CSVETGFYGYTF. The J gene is TRBJ1-2, the V gene TRBV29-1; D may be TRBD1 (6 bases). V lost 3 bases, J lost 4 bases, and 9 bases lay in between. The CDR3 has 12 amino acids. Germline assignment: CDR1 SQVTM and CDR2 ANQGSEA.

Note on this clonotype: Mismatch with germline at one junction end may stem from a read error. V gene TRBV9 combines with J gene TRBJ2-7; TRBD1 agrees at 8 bases. Germline V gene data show CDR1 as SGDLS and CDR2 as YYNGEE. The CDR3 runs 14 residues. In nucleotides, the CDR3 is TGTGCCAGTAGCGCAGGGACAGGTTCCCACGAGCAGTACTTC. Its translation is CASSAGTGSHEQYF.

At least ten counts were recorded for this clonotype. The chain recombines TRBV28 with TRBJ1-2, with D unresolved. CDR1 and CDR2 from the germline V gene are MDHEN and SYDVKM. This CDR3 comprises 13 residues. V was cut by 3 bases and J by 4 bases, with 9 bases left in between. CDR3: CASSLGGSYGYTF. The CDR3, as DNA: TGTGCCAGCAGTTTGGGAGGAAGCTATGGCTACACCTTC.

The chain recombines TRBV12-3 or TRBV12-4 with TRBJ1-5; D is ambiguous. Trimming pared 6 bases from V and 5 bases from J, leaving 8 bases between. This CDR3 has 12 amino acids. The CDR3 is CASSSGDQPQHF. CDR3 DNA sequence: TGTGCCAGCAGCTCGGGCGATCAGCCCCAGCATTTT.

In DNA, the CDR3 is TGCAGTACCAAGCCGGGGACGGGAAACTACGAGCAGTACTTC. Translating gives CSTKPGTGNYEQYF. The genes are TRBV20-1 and TRBJ2-7; D is possibly TRBD1 or TRBD2 (5 bases each). Germline V lookup: CDR1 DFQATT, CDR2 SNEGSKA (reference sequence). The CDR3 runs to 14 residues. V was pared by 8 bases and J by 3 bases, with 20 bases between.

In the case of this clonotype: One end of the junction fails to match germline, which may point to a read error. This chain uses TRBV20-1 with TRBJ1-1; tentative D call: TRBD1 (6 bases). Looked up from germline, CDR1 is DFQATT and CDR2 is SNEGSKA (reference sequence). The CDR3 has 13 amino acids. CDR3 DNA: TGCAGTGCTAGAGATCACAGGGACACTGAAGCTGTCTTT. Amino acids: CSARDHRDTEAVF.

This chain joins TRBV29-1 and TRBJ2-1; weak D call: TRBD2 (5 bases). The CDR3 totals 14 residues. The ends were cut back, 0 bases at V and 5 bases at J, with 11 bases in the middle. Germline lookup yields CDR1 SQVTM and CDR2 ANQGSEA. CDR3 sequence: CSVEDAGANNEQFF. The CDR3 nucleotides read TGCAGCGTTGAAGACGCGGGCGCCAACAATGAGCAGTTCTTC.

V usage is TRBV20-1 and J usage is TRBJ2-7, with a possible D match to TRBD2 (6 bases). With 0 bases removed from V and 6 bases from J, the gap between germline ends came to 18 bases. CDR1 DFQATT and CDR2 SNEGSKA come from the germline V gene (reference sequence). The CDR3 extends over 15 amino acids. CDR3 DNA: TGCAGTGCTAGAGATGAGTTGGACGGGAGTTCCGAGCAGTACTTC. As protein: CSARDELDGSSEQYF.

The CDR3 DNA follows: TGTGCCAGCAGGCTAACAGGGGGGGAGCTGTTTTTT. It specifies CASRLTGGELFF. The chain recombines TRBV2 with TRBJ2-2; the D gene is possibly TRBD1 (6 bases). The germline V gene encodes CDR1 SNHLY and CDR2 FYNNEI. V was pared by 6 bases and J by 8 bases, with 10 bases between. The CDR3 runs to 12 residues.

This clonotype has at least ten counts. The chain combines TRBV6-2 or TRBV6-3 with TRBJ2-5; tentative D call: TRBD2 (5 bases). The V gene's germline CDR1 is MNHEY and CDR2 SVGEGT. Trimming cost V 0 bases and J 2 bases, with 19 bases left between them. The CDR3 is 18 amino acids. The CDR3 DNA reads TGTGCCAGCAGTTACTCCTCCGTGAAGGGAGTACGACAAGAGACCCAGTACTTC. The encoded protein is CASSYSSVKGVRQETQYF.

Notes on this clonotype: The junction departs from germline at one end; a sequencing error may be responsible. The chain is built from TRBV7-9 and TRBJ2-7; the D is unclear. CDR3 length: 13 residues. Germline V lookup: CDR1 SEHNR, CDR2 FQNEAQ (reference sequence). CDR3: CASRPAASYKQHF. CDR3 bases: TGTGCCAGCAGGCCAGCCGCCTCCTACAAGCAGCACTTC.